The entry that follows covers one TCR beta chain sequence. Other DNA variants within this sample encode the same CDR3. CDR3 length: 15 residues. With V trimmed by 1 base and J by 2 bases, 0 bases remained unmatched. Germline V gene lookup returns CDR1 SGHAT and CDR2 FQNNGV. The record originates from a study of blood T cell repertoires in COVID-19. Looking at the study overall: Acute-phase and convalescent COVID-19 samples originated in the United States, Italy and Spain. Sources were T cells, B-cell-depleted T cells, or PBMCs; the material itself was cDNA or gDNA.

Source study methods: Estimation of nucleated cell counts relied on the amplification of reference gene primers. Sequencing used immunoSEQ multiplex PCR; TCRdb keeps in-frame clones, though not all of them. That table is the source of V, J and clone size, and D and trimming were worked out from the DNA. The data contain hundreds of thousands of clones, just under 90% of them singletons. Enrolment of Seattle patients took place during active infection, and they were followed longitudinally. The rearrangement uses TRBV11-2 and TRBJ2-1; TRBD1 aligns across 9 bases. The material sequenced was peripheral blood. The receptor's source is a woman aged 30 to 39 with COVID-19, enrolled during active disease. DNA of the CDR3: TGTGCCAGCAGCTTAGGGACAGGGGCCTACAATGAGCAGTTCTTC. Protein product: CASSLGTGAYNEQFF.